This record concerns one T cell receptor (beta chain) sequence. The data belong to a study of blood T cell repertoires in COVID-19. In the original workflow: Researchers report that nucleated cell counts were estimated from reference gene primer amplification. This table comes from immunoSEQ multiplex PCR, and its TCRdb copy is limited to in-frame clones, with some not included. D and trimming were read from the DNA, whereas the V and J calls and clone size are those reported in that table. The sample lists 150,000 to 200,000 clones, approximately 92% occurring once. Germline values: CDR1 LGHDT, CDR2 YNNKEL (reference sequence). The CDR3 runs to 13 residues. The V gene lost 3 bases and the J gene lost 2 bases, with 8 bases spanning the gap.

The source of this sequence is a woman in her 50s with acute or convalescent COVID-19. The chain links TRBV3-1 (or the pseudogene TRBV3-2) to TRBJ2-7; no firm D call. Specimen: peripheral blood. CDR3 loop: CASSHYYPYEQYF. CDR3 DNA sequence: TGTGCCAGCAGCCATTACTACCCCTACGAGCAGTACTTC.